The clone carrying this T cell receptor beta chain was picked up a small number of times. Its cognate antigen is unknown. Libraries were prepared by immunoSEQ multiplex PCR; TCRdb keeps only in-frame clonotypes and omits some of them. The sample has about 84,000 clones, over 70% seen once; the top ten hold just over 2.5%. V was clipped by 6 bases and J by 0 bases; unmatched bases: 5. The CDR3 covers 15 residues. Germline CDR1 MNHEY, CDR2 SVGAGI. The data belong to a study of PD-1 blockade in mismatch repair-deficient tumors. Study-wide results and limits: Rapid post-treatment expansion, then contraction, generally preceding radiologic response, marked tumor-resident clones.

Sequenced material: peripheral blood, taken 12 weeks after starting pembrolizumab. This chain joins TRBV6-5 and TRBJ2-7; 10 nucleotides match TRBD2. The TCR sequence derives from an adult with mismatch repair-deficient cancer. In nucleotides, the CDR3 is TGTGCCAGCAGACGACTAGCGGGCAGCTCCTACGAGCAGTACTTC. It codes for CASRRLAGSSYEQYF.